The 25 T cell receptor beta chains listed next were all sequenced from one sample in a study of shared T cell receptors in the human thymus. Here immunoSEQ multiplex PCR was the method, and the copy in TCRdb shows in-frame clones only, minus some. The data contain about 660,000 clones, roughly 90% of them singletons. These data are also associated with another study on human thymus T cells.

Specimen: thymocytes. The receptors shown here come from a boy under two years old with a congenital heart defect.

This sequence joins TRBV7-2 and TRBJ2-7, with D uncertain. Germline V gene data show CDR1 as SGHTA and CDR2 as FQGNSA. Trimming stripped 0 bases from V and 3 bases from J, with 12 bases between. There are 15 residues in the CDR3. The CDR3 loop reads CASSLAHSRLYEQYF. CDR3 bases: TGTGCCAGCAGCTTAGCGCACTCTCGTCTCTACGAGCAGTACTTC. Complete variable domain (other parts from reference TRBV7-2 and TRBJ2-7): GAGVSQSPSNKVTEKGKDVELRCDPISGHTALYWYRQSLGQGLEFLIYFQGNSAPDKSGLPSDRFSAERTGGSVSTLTIQRTQQEDSAVYLCASSLAHSRLYEQYFGPGTRLTVT.

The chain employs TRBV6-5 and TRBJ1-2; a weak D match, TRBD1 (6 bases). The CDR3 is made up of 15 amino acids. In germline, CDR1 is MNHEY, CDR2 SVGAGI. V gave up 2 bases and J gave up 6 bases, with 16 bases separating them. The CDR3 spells CASSYTIQGDDGYTF. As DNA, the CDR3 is TGTGCCAGCAGTTACACCATACAGGGCGACGATGGCTACACCTTC.

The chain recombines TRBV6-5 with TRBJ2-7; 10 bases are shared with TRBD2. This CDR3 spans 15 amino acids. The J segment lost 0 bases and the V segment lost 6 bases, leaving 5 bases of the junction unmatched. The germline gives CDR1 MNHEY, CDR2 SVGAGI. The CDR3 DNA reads TGTGCCAGCAGAGTTGGACTAGCGGACTCCTACGAGCAGTACTTC. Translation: CASRVGLADSYEQYF.

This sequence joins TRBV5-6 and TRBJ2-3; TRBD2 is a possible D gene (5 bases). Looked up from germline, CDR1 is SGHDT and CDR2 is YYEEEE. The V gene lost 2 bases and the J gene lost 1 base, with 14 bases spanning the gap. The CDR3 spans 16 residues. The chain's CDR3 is CASSFSGLEGTDTQYF. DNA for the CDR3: TGTGCCAGCAGCTTCTCTGGGTTGGAGGGCACAGATACGCAGTATTTT.

CDR3 residues: CASSPAEGADYNEQFF. CDR3 nucleotide sequence: TGTGCCAGCAGCCCCGCGGAAGGGGCTGACTACAATGAGCAGTTCTTC. The V gene is TRBV9, the J gene TRBJ2-1; D is possibly TRBD1 (5 bases). CDR1 and CDR2 from the germline V gene are SGDLS and YYNGEE. The CDR3 has 16 residues. The ends were cut back, 4 bases at V and 3 bases at J, with 17 bases in the middle.

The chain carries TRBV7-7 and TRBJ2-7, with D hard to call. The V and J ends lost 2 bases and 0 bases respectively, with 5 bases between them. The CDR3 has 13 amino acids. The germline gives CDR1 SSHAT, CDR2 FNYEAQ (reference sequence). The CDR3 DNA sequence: TGTGCCAGCAGCTTAAACTCCTCCTACGAGCAGTACTTC. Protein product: CASSLNSSYEQYF.

CDR3 in DNA: TGTGCCAGCAGCCCACAGGGGCACACAGATACGCAGTATTTT. Amino acids: CASSPQGHTDTQYF. The chain links TRBV28 to TRBJ2-3, with 7 positions matching TRBD1. The J segment lost 2 bases and the V segment lost 6 bases, leaving 5 bases of the junction unmatched. CDR1 MDHEN and CDR2 SYDVKM come from the germline V gene. The CDR3 is 14 residues long.

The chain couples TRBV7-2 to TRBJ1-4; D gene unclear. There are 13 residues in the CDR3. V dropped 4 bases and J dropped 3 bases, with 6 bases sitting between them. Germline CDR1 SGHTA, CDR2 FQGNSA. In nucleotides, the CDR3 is TGTGCCAGCAGCTCGCGGGCTAATGAAAAACTGTTTTTT. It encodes CASSSRANEKLFF.

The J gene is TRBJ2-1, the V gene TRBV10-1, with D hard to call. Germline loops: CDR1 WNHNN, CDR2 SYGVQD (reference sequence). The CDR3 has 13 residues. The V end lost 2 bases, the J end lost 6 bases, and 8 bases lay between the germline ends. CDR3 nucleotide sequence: TGCGCCAGCAGTGAGGGCGGCACCAATGAGCAGTTCTTC. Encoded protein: CASSEGGTNEQFF.

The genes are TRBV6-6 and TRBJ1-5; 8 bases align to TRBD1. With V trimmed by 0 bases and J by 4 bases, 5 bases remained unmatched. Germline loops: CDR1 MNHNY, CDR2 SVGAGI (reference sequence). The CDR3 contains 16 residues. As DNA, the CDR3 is TGTGCCAGCAGTTACTCGCGGACAGGGAGTAATCAGCCCCAGCATTTT. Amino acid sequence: CASSYSRTGSNQPQHF.

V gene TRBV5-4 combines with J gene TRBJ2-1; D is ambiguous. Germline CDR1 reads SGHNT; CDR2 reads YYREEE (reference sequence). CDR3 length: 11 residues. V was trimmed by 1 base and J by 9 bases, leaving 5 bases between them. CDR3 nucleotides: TGTGCCAGCAGCTTGCAGTTTGAGCAGTTCTTC. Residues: CASSLQFEQFF.

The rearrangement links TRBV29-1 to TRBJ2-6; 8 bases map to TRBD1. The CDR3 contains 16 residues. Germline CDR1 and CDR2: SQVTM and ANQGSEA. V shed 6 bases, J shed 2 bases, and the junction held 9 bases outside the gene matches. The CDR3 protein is CSVKGQGSPGANVLTF. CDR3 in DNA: TGCAGCGTCAAAGGACAGGGAAGCCCTGGGGCCAACGTCCTGACTTTC.

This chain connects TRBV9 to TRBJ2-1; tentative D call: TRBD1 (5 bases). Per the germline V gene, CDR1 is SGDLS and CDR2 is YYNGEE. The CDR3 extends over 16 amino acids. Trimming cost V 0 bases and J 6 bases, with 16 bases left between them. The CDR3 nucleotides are TGTGCCAGCAGCGTAGCTCAGAGATGGGGCCCCAATGAGCAGTTCTTC. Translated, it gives CASSVAQRWGPNEQFF. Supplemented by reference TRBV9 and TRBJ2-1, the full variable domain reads DSGVTQTPKHLITATGQRVTLRCSPRSGDLSVYWYQQSLDQGLQFLIQYYNGEERAKGNILERFSAQQFPDLHSELNLSSLELGDSALYFCASSVAQRWGPNEQFFGPGTRLTVL.

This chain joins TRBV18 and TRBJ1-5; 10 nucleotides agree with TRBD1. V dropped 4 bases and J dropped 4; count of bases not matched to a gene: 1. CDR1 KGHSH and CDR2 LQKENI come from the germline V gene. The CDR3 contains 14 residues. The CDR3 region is CASSRGQGNQPQHF. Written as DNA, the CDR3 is TGTGCCAGCTCACGGGGACAGGGGAATCAGCCCCAGCATTTT.

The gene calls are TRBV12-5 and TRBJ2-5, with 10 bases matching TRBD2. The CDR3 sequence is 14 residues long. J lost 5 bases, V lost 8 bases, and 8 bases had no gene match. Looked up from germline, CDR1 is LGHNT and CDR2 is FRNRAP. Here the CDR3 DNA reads TGTGCTAGTTCCGCTAGCGGGAGTTGGGAGACCCAGTACTTC. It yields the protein CASSASGSWETQYF.

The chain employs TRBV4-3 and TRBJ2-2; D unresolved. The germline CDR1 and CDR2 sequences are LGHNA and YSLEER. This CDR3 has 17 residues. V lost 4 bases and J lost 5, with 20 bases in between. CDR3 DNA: TGCGCCAGCAGCCGGGTTCAGGCAGGTCCTTGGACCGGGGAGCTGTTTTTT. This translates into CASSRVQAGPWTGELFF.

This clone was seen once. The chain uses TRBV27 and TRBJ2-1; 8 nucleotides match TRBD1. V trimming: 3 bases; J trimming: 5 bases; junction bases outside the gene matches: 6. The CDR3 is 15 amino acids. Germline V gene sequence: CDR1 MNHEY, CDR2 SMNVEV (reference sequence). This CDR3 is CASSFQRQGNNEQFF. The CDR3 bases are TGTGCCAGCAGTTTCCAGAGACAGGGGAACAATGAGCAGTTCTTC.

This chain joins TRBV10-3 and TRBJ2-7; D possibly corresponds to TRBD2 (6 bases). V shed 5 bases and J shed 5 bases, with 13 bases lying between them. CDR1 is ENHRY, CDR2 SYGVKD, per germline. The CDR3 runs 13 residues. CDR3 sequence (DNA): TGTGCCATCAGTTCGACTAGTCCTCACGAGCAGTACTTC. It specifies CAISSTSPHEQYF.

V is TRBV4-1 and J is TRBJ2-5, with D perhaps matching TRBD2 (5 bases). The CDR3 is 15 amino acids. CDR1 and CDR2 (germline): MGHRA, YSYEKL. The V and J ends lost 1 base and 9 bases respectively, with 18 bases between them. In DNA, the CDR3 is TGCGCCAGCAGCCAAGGGCCATTGGGAGCTCGGGCCCAGTACTTC. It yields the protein CASSQGPLGARAQYF.

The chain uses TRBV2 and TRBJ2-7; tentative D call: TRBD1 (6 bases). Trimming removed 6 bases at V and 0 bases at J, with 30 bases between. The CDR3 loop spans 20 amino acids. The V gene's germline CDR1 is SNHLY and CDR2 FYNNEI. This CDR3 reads CASSRQGWRWAGVSSYEQYF. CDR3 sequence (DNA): TGTGCCAGCAGCAGGCAGGGGTGGAGGTGGGCAGGAGTTAGCTCCTACGAGCAGTACTTC.

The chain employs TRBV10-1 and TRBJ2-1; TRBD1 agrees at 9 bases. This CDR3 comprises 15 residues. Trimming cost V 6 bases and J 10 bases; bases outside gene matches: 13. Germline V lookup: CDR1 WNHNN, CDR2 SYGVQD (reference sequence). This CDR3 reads CASSHRDRDSSEQFF. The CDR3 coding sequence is TGCGCCAGCAGCCACCGGGACAGGGACTCGTCGGAGCAGTTCTTC.

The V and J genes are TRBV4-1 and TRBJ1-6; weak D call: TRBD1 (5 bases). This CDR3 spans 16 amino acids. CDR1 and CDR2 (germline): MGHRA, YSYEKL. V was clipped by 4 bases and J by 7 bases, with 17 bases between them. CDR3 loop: CASSPPRNRPNSPLHF. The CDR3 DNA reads TGCGCCAGCAGCCCGCCTAGGAACAGGCCCAATTCACCCCTCCACTTT.

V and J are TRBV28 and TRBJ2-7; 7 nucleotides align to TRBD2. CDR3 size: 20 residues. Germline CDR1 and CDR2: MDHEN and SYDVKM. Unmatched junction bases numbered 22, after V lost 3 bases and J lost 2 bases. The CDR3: CASSLMVGRPSGAATYEQYF. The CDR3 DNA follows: TGTGCCAGCAGTTTGATGGTTGGGAGGCCGAGCGGGGCCGCCACCTACGAGCAGTACTTC.

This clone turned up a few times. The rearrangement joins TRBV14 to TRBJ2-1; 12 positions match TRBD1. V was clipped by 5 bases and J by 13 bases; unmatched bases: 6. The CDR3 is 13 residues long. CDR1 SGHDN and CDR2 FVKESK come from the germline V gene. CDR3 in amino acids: CASSNGTGGSQFF. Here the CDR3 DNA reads TGTGCCAGCAGCAACGGGACAGGGGGCTCTCAGTTCTTC. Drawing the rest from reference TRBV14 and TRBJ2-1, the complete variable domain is EAGVTQFPSHSVIEKGQTVTLRCDPISGHDNLYWYRRVMGKEIKFLLHFVKESKQDESGMPNNRFLAERTGGTYSTLKVQPAELEDSGVYFCASSNGTGGSQFFGPGTRLTVL.

The CDR3 spells CASGFLGGGLYNEQFF. In DNA form, the CDR3 reads TGTGCTAGTGGTTTCCTTGGGGGAGGCCTTTACAATGAGCAGTTCTTC. V is TRBV12-5 and J is TRBJ2-1, with D tentatively TRBD2 (6 bases). Germline V gives CDR1 LGHNT, CDR2 FRNRAP. CDR3 length: 16 residues. The V and J ends lost 3 bases and 4 bases respectively, with 16 bases between them.